This T cell receptor (beta chain) is drawn from a study of blood T cell repertoires in COVID-19. Germline V gives CDR1 GTSNPN, CDR2 SVGIG (reference sequence). With V trimmed by 2 bases and J by 8 bases, 6 bases remained unmatched. The length of the CDR3 is 14 residues. Libraries were prepared by immunoSEQ multiplex PCR; TCRdb keeps only in-frame clonotypes and omits some of them. The sample gives 130,000 to 150,000 clones, about four fifths of which show up once; roughly 5.1% is in the top ten. The receptor was derived from a woman aged 70-85 years with COVID-19, enrolled during active disease. Material: peripheral blood. This chain uses TRBV30 with TRBJ1-6; 7 bases are shared with TRBD1. The CDR3 here is CAWSTGAGHSPLHF. CDR3 bases: TGTGCCTGGAGTACAGGGGCTGGTCATTCACCCCTCCACTTT.